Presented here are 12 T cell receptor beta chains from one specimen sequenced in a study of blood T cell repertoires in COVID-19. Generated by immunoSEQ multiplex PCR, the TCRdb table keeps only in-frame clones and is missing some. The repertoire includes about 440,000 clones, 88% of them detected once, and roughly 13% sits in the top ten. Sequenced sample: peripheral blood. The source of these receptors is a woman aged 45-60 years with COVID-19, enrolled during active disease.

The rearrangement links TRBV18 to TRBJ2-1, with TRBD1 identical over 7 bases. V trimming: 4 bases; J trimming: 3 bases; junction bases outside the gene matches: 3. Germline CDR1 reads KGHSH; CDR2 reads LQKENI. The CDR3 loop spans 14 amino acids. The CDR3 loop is CASSQGADYNEQFF. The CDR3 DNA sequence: TGTGCCAGCTCACAGGGGGCCGACTACAATGAGCAGTTCTTC.

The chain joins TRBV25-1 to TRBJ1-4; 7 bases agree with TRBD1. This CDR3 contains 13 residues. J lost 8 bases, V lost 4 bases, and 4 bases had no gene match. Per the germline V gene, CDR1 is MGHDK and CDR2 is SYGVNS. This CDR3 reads CASSVGGLEKLFF. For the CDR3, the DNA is TGTGCCAGCAGTGTAGGGGGCCTCGAAAAACTGTTTTTT.

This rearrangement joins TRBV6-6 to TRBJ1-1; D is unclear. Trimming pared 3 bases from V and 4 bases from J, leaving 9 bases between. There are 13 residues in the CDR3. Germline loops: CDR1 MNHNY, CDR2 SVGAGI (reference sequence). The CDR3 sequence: CASSYREGTEAFF. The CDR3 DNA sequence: TGTGCCAGCAGTTATCGAGAGGGCACTGAAGCTTTCTTT.

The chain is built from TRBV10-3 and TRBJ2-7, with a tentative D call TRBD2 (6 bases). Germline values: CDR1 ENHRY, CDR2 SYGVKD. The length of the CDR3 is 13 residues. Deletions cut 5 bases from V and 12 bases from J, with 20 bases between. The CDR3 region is CAISRWDGGDPYF. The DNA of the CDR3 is TGTGCCATCAGTCGGTGGGACGGGGGTGACCCGTACTTC.

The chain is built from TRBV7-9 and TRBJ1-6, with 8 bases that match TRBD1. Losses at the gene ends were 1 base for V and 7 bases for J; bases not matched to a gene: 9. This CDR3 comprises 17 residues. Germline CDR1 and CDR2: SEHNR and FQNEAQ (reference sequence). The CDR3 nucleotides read TGTGCCAGCAGCTTAGAGGCGGGGGGGACAGGCAATTCACCCCTCCACTTT. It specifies CASSLEAGGTGNSPLHF.

DNA of the CDR3: TGTGCCACCAGCAGAGGGGGCGGGGGGAGCTCCTACGAGCAGTACTTC. Amino acids: CATSRGGGGSSYEQYF. The chain couples TRBV15 to TRBJ2-7, with 8 bases identical to TRBD2. Trimming cost V 1 base and J 0 bases; bases outside gene matches: 5. CDR3 size: 16 residues. Germline V gene lookup returns CDR1 LNHNV and CDR2 YYDKDF (reference sequence).

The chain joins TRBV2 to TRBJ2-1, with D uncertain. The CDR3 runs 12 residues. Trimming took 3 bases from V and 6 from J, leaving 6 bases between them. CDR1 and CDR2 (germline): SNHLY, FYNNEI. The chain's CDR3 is CASSESFNEQFF. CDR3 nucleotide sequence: TGTGCCAGCAGTGAGAGTTTCAATGAGCAGTTCTTC.

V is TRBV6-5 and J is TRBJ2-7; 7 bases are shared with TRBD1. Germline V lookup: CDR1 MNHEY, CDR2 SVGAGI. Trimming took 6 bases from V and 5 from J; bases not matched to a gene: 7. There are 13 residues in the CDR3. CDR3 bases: TGTGCCAGCAGCTCCCCAGGGGGTCACGAGCAGTACTTC. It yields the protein CASSSPGGHEQYF.

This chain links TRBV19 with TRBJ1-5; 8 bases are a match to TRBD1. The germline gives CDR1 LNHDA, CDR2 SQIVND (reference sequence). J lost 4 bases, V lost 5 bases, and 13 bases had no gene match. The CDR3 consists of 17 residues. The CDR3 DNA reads TGTGCCAGTAGTCACCCCGGGGCCAGGGGGCGTAATCAGCCCCAGCATTTT. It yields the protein CASSHPGARGRNQPQHF.

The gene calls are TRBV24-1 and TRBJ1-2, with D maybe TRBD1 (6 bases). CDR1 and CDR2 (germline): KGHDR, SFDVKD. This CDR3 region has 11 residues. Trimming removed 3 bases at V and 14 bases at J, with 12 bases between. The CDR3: CATSDTTGWTF. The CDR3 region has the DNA TGTGCCACCAGTGATACGACAGGTTGGACCTTC.

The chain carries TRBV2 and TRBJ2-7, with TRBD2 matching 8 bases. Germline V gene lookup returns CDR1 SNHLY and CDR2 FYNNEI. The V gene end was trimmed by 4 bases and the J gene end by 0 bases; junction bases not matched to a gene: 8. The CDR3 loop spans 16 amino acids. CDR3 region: CASSVSLAGYSYEQYF. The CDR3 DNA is TGTGCCAGCAGTGTATCGTTAGCGGGGTACTCCTACGAGCAGTACTTC.

CDR3 amino acids: CSVDLTDLGNTIYF. CDR3 nucleotide sequence: TGCAGCGTTGACCTGACAGACTTAGGAAACACCATATATTTT. V is TRBV29-1 and J is TRBJ1-3, with D perhaps matching TRBD1 (5 bases). Germline lookup yields CDR1 SQVTM and CDR2 ANQGSEA. The CDR3 contains 14 residues. V lost 3 bases to trimming and J lost 4 bases, with 13 bases between them.